What follows describes a single T cell receptor beta chain. The antigen is undetermined. Per the germline V gene, CDR1 is LNHNV and CDR2 is YYDKDF (reference sequence). There are 18 residues in the CDR3. The V segment lost 2 bases and the J segment 7 bases; nucleotides outside the gene matches: 11. PCR amplification relied on 60 Vbeta primers (plus 13 Jbeta primers). Produced via immunoSEQ multiplex PCR; TCRdb's table is partial and in-frame only. The table includes roughly 180,000 clones, roughly 77% detected once. The data originate from a study of cytomegalovirus exposure and HLA in healthy donors. Study-wide points: One variant, a missense change in DCLRE1C, was linked in a later analysis to TCR beta V- and J-gene trimming.

The specimen was PBMCs. This TCR derives from a woman aged 25 to 39 in good health and CMV-seropositive. The chain recombines TRBV15 with TRBJ2-1, with 13 nucleotides matching TRBD2. This CDR3 reads CATSRPTPTSGGANEQFF. Written as DNA, the CDR3 is TGTGCCACCAGCAGACCAACTCCAACTAGCGGGGGGGCGAATGAGCAGTTCTTC. The full variable domain, rest sourced from reference TRBV15 and TRBJ2-1, is DAMVIQNPRYQVTQFGKPVTLSCSQTLNHNVMYWYQQKSSQAPKLLFHYYDKDFNNEADTPDNFQSRRPNTSFCFLDIRSPGLGDTAMYLCATSRPTPTSGGANEQFFGPGTRLTVL.